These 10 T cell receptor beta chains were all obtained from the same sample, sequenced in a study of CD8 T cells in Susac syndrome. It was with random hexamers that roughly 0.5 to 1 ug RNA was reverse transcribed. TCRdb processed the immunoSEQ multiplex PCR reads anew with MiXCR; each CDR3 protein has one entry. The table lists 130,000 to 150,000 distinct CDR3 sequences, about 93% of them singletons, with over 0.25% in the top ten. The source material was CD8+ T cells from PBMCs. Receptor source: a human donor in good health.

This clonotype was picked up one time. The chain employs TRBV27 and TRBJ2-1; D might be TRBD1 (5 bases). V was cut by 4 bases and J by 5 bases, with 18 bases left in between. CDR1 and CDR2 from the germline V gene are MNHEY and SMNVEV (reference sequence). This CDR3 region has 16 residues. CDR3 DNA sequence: TGTGCCAGCAGTTCCCCTTGGGGCGGAGAGAACAATGAGCAGTTCTTC. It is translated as CASSSPWGGENNEQFF.

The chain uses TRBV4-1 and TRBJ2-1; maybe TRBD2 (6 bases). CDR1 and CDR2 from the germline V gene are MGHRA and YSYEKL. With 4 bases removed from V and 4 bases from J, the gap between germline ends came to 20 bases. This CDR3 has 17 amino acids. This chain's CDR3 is CASSLLPPRDSYNEQFF. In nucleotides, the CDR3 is TGCGCCAGCAGCCTCCTTCCCCCGCGGGATTCTTACAATGAGCAGTTCTTC.

DNA of the CDR3: TGCGCCAGCAGCCAAGAGATCGGGGCGGGTCTGAACACTGAAGCTTTCTTT. Its translation: CASSQEIGAGLNTEAFF. The chain combines TRBV4-3 with TRBJ1-1; D is perhaps TRBD1 (5 bases). CDR1 is LGHNA, CDR2 YSLEER, per germline. Trimming took off 0 bases at V and 0 bases at J, with 14 bases between the two ends. The CDR3 is made up of 17 amino acids.

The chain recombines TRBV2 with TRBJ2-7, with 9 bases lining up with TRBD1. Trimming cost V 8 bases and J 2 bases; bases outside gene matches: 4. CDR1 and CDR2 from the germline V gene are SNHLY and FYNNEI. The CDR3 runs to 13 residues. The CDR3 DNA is TGTGCCAGCTGGACAGGGGTCCCCTACGAGCAGTACTTC. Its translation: CASWTGVPYEQYF.

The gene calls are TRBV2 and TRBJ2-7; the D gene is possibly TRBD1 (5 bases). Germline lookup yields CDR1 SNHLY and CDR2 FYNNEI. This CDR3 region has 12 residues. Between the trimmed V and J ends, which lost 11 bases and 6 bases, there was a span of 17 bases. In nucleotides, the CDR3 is TGTGCCTCCTGGAAGGGGTCTGGCGAGCAGTACTTC. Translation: CASWKGSGEQYF.

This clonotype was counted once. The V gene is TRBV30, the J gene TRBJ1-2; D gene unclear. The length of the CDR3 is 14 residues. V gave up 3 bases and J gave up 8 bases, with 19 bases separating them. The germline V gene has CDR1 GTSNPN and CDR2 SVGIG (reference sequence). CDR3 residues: CAWSSRELPRGYTF. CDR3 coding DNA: TGTGCCTGGAGCAGCCGGGAGCTCCCACGGGGCTACACCTTC.

CDR3 coding DNA: TGCGCCAGCAGCCACAGTGGTGCGGGGGGCTACGAGCAGTACTTC. It specifies CASSHSGAGGYEQYF. The chain has TRBV4-3 and TRBJ2-7, with 8 positions matching TRBD2. CDR1 is LGHNA, CDR2 YSLEER, per germline. Trimming removed 3 bases from V and 3 bases from J; junction bases left unmatched: 7. This CDR3 is built from 15 residues.

CDR3 nucleotide sequence: TGCAGCGTTCAGCTTCCGTCCACTGAAGCTTTCTTT. Its translation: CSVQLPSTEAFF. The V gene is TRBV29-1, the J gene TRBJ1-1; D gene uncertain. Trimming left V 5 bases short and J 4 bases short, with 11 bases between. Per the germline V gene, CDR1 is SQVTM and CDR2 is ANQGSEA. This CDR3 spans 12 amino acids.

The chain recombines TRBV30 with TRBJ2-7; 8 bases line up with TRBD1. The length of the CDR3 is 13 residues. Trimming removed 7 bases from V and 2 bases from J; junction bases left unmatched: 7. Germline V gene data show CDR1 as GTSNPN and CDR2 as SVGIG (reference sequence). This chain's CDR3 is CASTGQGPYEQYF. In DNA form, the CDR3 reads TGTGCCTCGACCGGACAGGGCCCCTACGAGCAGTACTTC.

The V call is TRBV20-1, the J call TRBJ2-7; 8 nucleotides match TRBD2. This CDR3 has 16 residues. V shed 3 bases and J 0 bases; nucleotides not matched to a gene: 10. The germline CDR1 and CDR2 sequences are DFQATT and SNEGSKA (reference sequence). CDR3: CSASGSGEEYSYEQYF. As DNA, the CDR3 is TGCAGTGCTAGTGGTAGCGGGGAGGAATACTCCTACGAGCAGTACTTC.